This is a list of T cell receptor beta chains from one sample in a study of blood T cells in healthy people across ages. Each CDR3 protein is one row after TCRdb ran MiXCR on the 5' RACE reads. The data show 550,000 to 750,000 distinct CDR3 sequences, with approximately 21% seen just once and roughly 3.7% held by the top ten. The sequenced material came from blood. The receptor source for this set is a man aged 65 to 79 in good health. Both conserved end residues are part of each CDR3. The order of the fields is CDR3 length, clone size, V gene, J gene, D gene, CDR3 DNA, CDR3 protein. The D gene is left open where the match is weak. Only part of the rows carry a size: once, few, many, or a class if the clone is expanded.

14	few	TRBV7-7	TRBJ2-5	TRBD1	TGTGCTAGCAGCCCAGAGGGGGCGGGTGAGACCCAGTACTTC	CASSPEGAGETQYF
15	few	TRBV27	TRBJ2-3	TRBD2	TGTGCCAGCAGTGCCGGGACTAGCGGCACAGATACGCAGTATTTT	CASSAGTSGTDTQYF
14	few	TRBV2	TRBJ1-4	NA	TGTGCCAGCAGCTTGAGGGGGTCTGACGAAAAACTGTTTTTT	CASSLRGSDEKLFF
14	few	TRBV5-1	TRBJ2-5	NA	TGCGCCAGCAGCTCTGCGGGTGTCCAAGAGACCCAGTACTTC	CASSSAGVQETQYF
16	few	TRBV5-1	TRBJ2-1	NA	TGCGCCAGCAGCTTGGAATTGGTAGGGTGGTTTAGTGAGCAGTTCTTC	CASSLELVGWFSEQFF
19	NA	TRBV6-1	TRBJ2-3	TRBD1	TGTGCCAGCAGGGCGAGACTTCGGAGACAGGGGGCAGAGACAGATACGCAGTATTTT	CASRARLRRQGAETDTQYF
14	NA	TRBV20-1	TRBJ1-1	TRBD1	TGCAGTGTTCGACCGGGACAGGGGATCACTGAAGCTTTCTTT	CSVRPGQGITEAFF
17	NA	TRBV15	TRBJ1-4	TRBD1	TGTGCCACCAGCACCTCGAAGAGGGACAGGGTTGATGAAAAACTGTTTTTT	CATSTSKRDRVDEKLFF
15	many	TRBV7-2	TRBJ2-5	TRBD2	TGTGCCAGCAGAAGAGCGGGAGGGCCAGGAGAGACCCAGTACTTC	CASRRAGGPGETQYF
14	NA	TRBV3-1	TRBJ2-5	NA	TGTGCCAGCAGCCAAGTGGACCAAGGAGAGACCCAGTACTTC	CASSQVDQGETQYF
18	NA	TRBV11-2	TRBJ2-7	TRBD2	TGTGCCAGCAGCTTAGTCGGTAGCGGGAGGGCTATCACCTACGAGCAGTACTTC	CASSLVGSGRAITYEQYF
12	NA	TRBV20-1	TRBJ2-7	NA	TGCAGTGCTAGAGCAGGGGCCTACGAGCAGTACTTC	CSARAGAYEQYF
17	few	TRBV12-3/TRBV12-4	TRBJ1-2	NA	TGTACCAGCAGCCCGAGGGGAGGGGCAACCCTCTCCTATGGCTACACCTTC	CTSSPRGGATLSYGYTF
13	NA	TRBV3-1	TRBJ1-1	NA	TGTGCCAGCAGCCAAGGGGGGCAGAAAAAAGCTTTCTTT	CASSQGGQKKAFF
14	many	TRBV7-2	TRBJ2-1	TRBD2	TGTGCCAGCAGCTTAATCGGGGGGTGGGATGAGCAGTTCTTC	CASSLIGGWDEQFF
13	NA	TRBV7-2	TRBJ2-4	NA	TGTGCCAGCAGCTTAGATGGCAGGTCGGTACGGTACTTC	CASSLDGRSVRYF
16	NA	TRBV3-1	TRBJ2-1	TRBD2	TGTGCCAGCAGCCAATGGGGGGGATGGACCTACAATGAGCAGTTCTTC	CASSQWGGWTYNEQFF
17	NA	TRBV2	TRBJ2-4	NA	TGTGCCAGCAGGACCATCCCCGACGGTGATGAAGGGGACATTCAGTACTTC	CASRTIPDGDEGDIQYF
14	few	TRBV6-6	TRBJ2-2	NA	TGTGCCAGCAGTGCACTCTCGGGTATTGGGGAGCTGTTTTTT	CASSALSGIGELFF
15	NA	TRBV10-3	TRBJ2-1	NA	TGTGCCATCAGTCCCTTGTCTACCCCCTACAATGAGCAGTTCTTC	CAISPLSTPYNEQFF
14	few	TRBV28	TRBJ2-7	NA	TGTGCCAGCAGTCGTCCGGGACGGTCCTACGAGCAGTACTTC	CASSRPGRSYEQYF
16	few	TRBV29-1	TRBJ2-3	NA	TGCAGCGTTGAAGATCTGGGTGGGAGCGAGGCAGATACGCAGTATTTT	CSVEDLGGSEADTQYF
18	few	TRBV6-2/TRBV6-3	TRBJ2-6	TRBD1	TGTGCCAGCAGTTCGACAGGGGGCGAGTTCACTGGGGCCAACGTCCTGACTTTC	CASSSTGGEFTGANVLTF
14	many	TRBV5-1	TRBJ2-2	NA	TGCGCCAGCAGCTTGGAGGGCGGCACCGGGGAGCTGTTTTTT	CASSLEGGTGELFF
17	NA	TRBV6-1	TRBJ2-3	NA	TGTGCCGGCAGTGAAAGTTGGGACCGACTTAGCACAGATACGCAGTATTTT	CAGSESWDRLSTDTQYF
12	NA	TRBV7-9	TRBJ2-1	NA	TGTGCCAGCAGGGGGACTTCCAATGACCAGTTCTTC	CASRGTSNDQFF
14	NA	TRBV20-1	TRBJ2-3	TRBD2	TGCAGTATAACTAGCGGGAGGGGGGCAGATACGCAGTATTTT	CSITSGRGADTQYF
15	NA	TRBV5-5	TRBJ2-5	NA	TGTGCCAGCAGTTTCCCACTAACGTCGGCAGAGACCCAGTACTTC	CASSFPLTSAETQYF
15	NA	TRBV5-5	TRBJ2-1	NA	TGTGCCAGCGCCGTCCGGGACTCCTCTCGGAATGAGCAGTTCTTC	CASAVRDSSRNEQFF
14	few	TRBV20-1	TRBJ2-1	NA	TGCAGCGCTAGACCTCTTAGCTCCTACAATGAGCAGTTCTTC	CSARPLSSYNEQFF
16	NA	TRBV20-1	TRBJ1-4	TRBD1	TGCAGTGCTAGTTTATCGCAGGGGGTAACTAATGAAAAACTGTTTTTT	CSASLSQGVTNEKLFF
14	few	TRBV6-4	TRBJ2-5	TRBD1	TGTGCCAGCAGTGACACCGGACAGGGGAGGACCCAGTACTTC	CASSDTGQGRTQYF
13	NA	TRBV6-6	TRBJ1-4	TRBD1	TGTGCCAGCAGGATCGACAGGGCAGAAAAACTGTTTTTT	CASRIDRAEKLFF
15	NA	TRBV12-3/TRBV12-4	TRBJ2-5	TRBD2	TGTGCCAGCAGTTCAAGTCTAGCGGGAAAAGAGACCCAGTACTTC	CASSSSLAGKETQYF
14	few	TRBV14	TRBJ1-2	NA	TGTGCCAGCAGCCAAGAGACGCTCGGCTATGGCTACACCTTC	CASSQETLGYGYTF
15	NA	TRBV6-2/TRBV6-3	TRBJ2-2	NA	TGTGCCAGCAGTTACTGGCAGGACGTACCCGGGGAGCTGTTTTTT	CASSYWQDVPGELFF
13	few	TRBV20-1	TRBJ2-3	NA	TGCAGTGCTGTCCGGGACCCCACAGATACGCAGTATTTT	CSAVRDPTDTQYF
13	NA	TRBV7-3	TRBJ2-5	NA	TGTGCCAGCAGCCCCACTAGGCAAGAGACCCAGTACTTC	CASSPTRQETQYF
16	NA	TRBV11-2	TRBJ2-1	TRBD2	TGTGCCAGCAGCTTAGTGGGCGGGAGGAACCACAATGAGCAGTTCTTC	CASSLVGGRNHNEQFF
14	few	TRBV20-1	TRBJ1-4	NA	TGCAGTGCTACACACGGAGCAACTAATGAAAAACTGTTTTTT	CSATHGATNEKLFF
13	few	TRBV29-1	TRBJ2-1	NA	TGCAGCGTTGTTCTCGCAGGCACCGAGACCCGGTACTTC	CSVVLAGTETRYF
15	NA	TRBV7-9	TRBJ2-1	TRBD1	TGTGCCAGCAGCTCCGGGACAGACCCCTGGAATGAGCAGTTCTTC	CASSSGTDPWNEQFF
22	NA	TRBV10-3	TRBJ2-1	TRBD2	TGTGCCATCAGTGACCCAGGCGGGGACCCCGGCCTAGCGGGAGGGATCTACAATGAGCAGTTCTTC	CAISDPGGDPGLAGGIYNEQFF
11	NA	TRBV29-1	TRBJ2-7	NA	TGCAGCGTTGACAGGGCTGGTGAGCAGTACTTC	CSVDRAGEQYF
15	few	TRBV7-9	TRBJ1-5	TRBD1	TGTGCCAGCAGCTCAGAGGGACAGGGGTACCAGCCCCAGCATTTT	CASSSEGQGYQPQHF
13	few	TRBV7-3	TRBJ2-5	NA	TGTGCCAGCAGCCTAGGACAGTCAGGGGCCCAGTACTTC	CASSLGQSGAQYF
13	NA	TRBV9	TRBJ2-1	NA	TGTGCCAGCAGCGTAGGTAACGACAATGAGCAGTTCTTC	CASSVGNDNEQFF